These T cell receptor beta chains were read from a single sample in a study of early T cells in non-severe SARS-CoV-2 infection. TCRdb processed the 5' RACE reads anew with MiXCR; each CDR3 protein has one entry. The repertoire holds 68,000 or so distinct CDR3 sequences, with more than 10% as singletons. Sequences were obtained from whole blood. The receptors shown here come from an adult who was a healthcare worker with PCR-confirmed SARS-CoV-2 infection or an uninfected control (not recorded which). Each CDR3 is given with its conserved first and last residue. D genes are given only for firm matches. Part of the rows lack a size; the others show once, few, many or a class for expanded clones.

size	D	V	J	CDR3	DNA
-	TRBD1	TRBV5-8	TRBJ1-5	CASRHPDRGLNQPQHF	TGTGCCAGCAGGCACCCCGACAGGGGGCTCAATCAGCCCCAGCATTTT
-	-	TRBV6-5	TRBJ1-1	CASSPSGTEAFF	TGTGCCAGCAGTCCATCAGGGACTGAAGCTTTCTTT
few	TRBD1	TRBV7-2	TRBJ1-2	CASSLGIWDRGNGYTF	TGTGCCAGCAGCTTAGGGATCTGGGACAGGGGTAATGGCTACACCTTC
few	-	TRBV5-4	TRBJ1-2	CASSLAGGLVDGYTF	TGTGCCAGCAGCTTGGCCGGGGGGCTCGTCGATGGCTACACCTTC
few	-	TRBV12-3/TRBV12-4	TRBJ1-5	CASRGWISQPQHF	TGTGCCAGCCGGGGTTGGATTAGCCAGCCCCAGCATTTT
-	TRBD2	TRBV3-1	TRBJ2-1	CASSQELLLGTRSYEQFF	TGTGCCAGCAGCCAAGAGTTATTGTTAGGGACTAGAAGTTATGAGCAGTTCTTC
many	TRBD1	TRBV7-9	TRBJ1-2	CASSYGQGNNYGYTF	TGTGCCAGCAGTTACGGACAGGGGAATAACTATGGCTACACCTTC
-	TRBD2	TRBV24-1	TRBJ2-1	CATRERGGAEQFF	TGTGCCACCAGAGAACGGGGGGGCGCGGAGCAGTTCTTC
-	-	TRBV7-8	TRBJ2-1	CASSLGILWAEQFF	TGTGCCAGCAGCTTGGGGATTTTGTGGGCAGAGCAGTTCTTC
once	-	TRBV12-3/TRBV12-4	TRBJ1-2	CASSRTGVYGYTF	TGTGCCAGCAGCCGAACCGGCGTCTATGGCTACACCTTC
many	TRBD2	TRBV12-3/TRBV12-4	TRBJ2-3	CASSKGGGFTDTQYF	TGTGCCAGCTCAAAGGGCGGGGGGTTCACAGATACGCAGTATTTT
many	-	TRBV10-3	TRBJ2-3	CAIRDATDTQYF	TGTGCCATCCGGGACGCCACAGATACGCAGTATTTT
many	-	TRBV7-2	TRBJ2-3	CASSSPPGGTQYF	TGTGCCAGCAGCTCTCCCCCCGGGGGCACGCAGTATTTT
-	-	TRBV21-1	TRBJ2-5	CASSKARSREETQYF	TGTGCCAGCAGCAAAGCACGGTCAAGGGAAGAGACCCAGTACTTC
-	TRBD1	TRBV19	TRBJ2-1	CASSLRDRVGDEQFF	TGTGCCAGTAGTTTACGGGACAGGGTGGGCGATGAGCAGTTCTTC
many	-	TRBV27	TRBJ2-6	CASSYYGSSGANVLTF	TGTGCCAGCAGTTATTACGGGAGCTCTGGGGCCAACGTCCTGACTTTC
many	-	TRBV11-2	TRBJ2-1	CASTSARVSYNEQFF	TGTGCCAGCACCTCAGCGAGGGTATCCTACAATGAGCAGTTCTTC
-	TRBD2	TRBV28	TRBJ2-3	CASKSGGGTDTQYF	TGTGCCAGCAAGAGCGGGGGGGGCACAGATACGCAGTATTTT
few	TRBD1	TRBV28	TRBJ1-2	CASSVTGGYGYTF	TGTGCCAGCAGTGTAACAGGGGGCTATGGCTACACCTTC
-	-	TRBV30	TRBJ1-3	CAWRLQYSENTIYF	TGTGCCTGGAGGCTCCAATACTCTGAAAACACCATATATTTT
few	-	TRBV6-4	TRBJ2-5	CASSGEDGKETQYF	TGTGCCAGCAGTGGGGAGGACGGAAAAGAGACCCAGTACTTC
few	TRBD1	TRBV20-1	TRBJ2-2	CSAHDRVTGELFF	TGCAGTGCTCATGACAGGGTCACCGGGGAGCTGTTTTTT
-	-	TRBV6-4	TRBJ2-3	CASREADTQYF	TGTGCCAGCCGCGAAGCAGATACGCAGTATTTT
few	-	TRBV3-1	TRBJ2-2	CASSRDTNTGELFF	TGTGCCAGCAGCCGGGACACAAACACCGGGGAGCTGTTTTTT
-	-	TRBV20-1	TRBJ2-3	CSACSVSGGHTDTQYF	TGCAGTGCTTGTTCAGTGTCCGGGGGCCACACAGATACGCAGTATTTT
-	-	TRBV6-2/TRBV6-3	TRBJ2-2	CASRTPMNTGELFF	TGTGCCAGCCGAACCCCGATGAACACCGGGGAGCTGTTTTTT
many	-	TRBV11-2	TRBJ1-6	CASSFGGVGNNSPLHF	TGTGCCAGCAGCTTCGGAGGAGTCGGCAATAATTCACCCCTCCACTTT
-	TRBD1	TRBV14	TRBJ1-2	CASSQRRPGQGSGYTF	TGTGCCAGCAGCCAACGACGCCCGGGACAGGGCTCTGGCTACACCTTC
many	TRBD2	TRBV5-1	TRBJ2-1	CASSSQLAGEVRNEQFF	TGCGCCAGCAGCTCCCAACTAGCGGGGGAGGTAAGGAATGAGCAGTTCTTC
-	TRBD2	TRBV5-1	TRBJ2-7	CASSLGGGSYEQYF	TGCGCCAGCAGCTTGGGCGGGGGGTCCTACGAGCAGTACTTC
many	-	TRBV20-1	TRBJ1-1	CSAREPDRNTEAFF	TGCAGTGCTAGAGAGCCGGATCGGAACACTGAAGCTTTCTTT
many	-	TRBV25-1	TRBJ2-3	CASSEVLAAPDTQYF	TGTGCCAGCAGTGAGGTCCTAGCTGCCCCAGATACGCAGTATTTT
-	-	TRBV5-1	TRBJ2-2	CASSAGIVVGELFF	TGCGCCAGCAGTGCTGGAATAGTAGTTGGGGAGCTGTTTTTT
many	-	TRBV6-5	TRBJ2-1	CASSFFEQGTDEQFF	TGTGCCAGCAGTTTCTTCGAGCAGGGGACTGATGAGCAGTTCTTC
once	-	TRBV9	TRBJ2-5	CASSVEETQYF	TGTGCCAGCAGCGTAGAGGAGACCCAGTACTTC
medium-sized	TRBD1	TRBV2	TRBJ1-2	CASGDRELGYTF	TGTGCCAGCGGGGACAGGGAGTTGGGCTACACCTTC
few	-	TRBV2	TRBJ1-1	CASSVGPGFGTEAFF	TGTGCCAGCAGTGTAGGCCCAGGGTTCGGCACTGAAGCTTTCTTT
many	-	TRBV7-9	TRBJ1-4	CASSFGTFEKLFF	TGTGCCAGCAGCTTTGGAACATTTGAAAAACTGTTTTTT
-	TRBD2	TRBV7-8	TRBJ2-5	CASSSRLTSGGPETQYF	TGTGCCAGCAGCTCTCGTCTGACTAGCGGGGGCCCAGAGACCCAGTACTTC
-	TRBD1	TRBV7-6	TRBJ1-1	CASSLETGDTEAFF	TGTGCCAGCAGCTTAGAAACAGGGGACACTGAAGCTTTCTTT
-	-	TRBV7-2	TRBJ2-3	CASSLSIGDTQYF	TGTGCCAGCAGCTTATCTATTGGCGATACGCAGTATTTT
few	-	TRBV7-6	TRBJ2-4	CASSLSSGAQNIQYF	TGTGCCAGCAGCTTAAGCAGTGGGGCCCAAAACATTCAGTACTTC
-	TRBD1	TRBV12-5	TRBJ2-1	CASGSGQQMVDEQFF	TGTGCTAGTGGATCGGGACAGCAGATGGTTGATGAGCAGTTCTTC
many	TRBD2	TRBV6-2/TRBV6-3	TRBJ2-7	CASSPGLAQNEQYF	TGTGCCAGCAGTCCCGGACTAGCTCAGAACGAGCAGTACTTC
many	-	TRBV4-2	TRBJ1-6	CASSQDVAGVSPLHF	TGTGCCAGCAGCCAAGATGTCGCAGGGGTTTCACCCCTCCACTTT
many	-	TRBV7-8	TRBJ2-1	CASSFPGQSYNEQFF	TGTGCCAGCAGCTTCCCGGGGCAATCCTACAATGAGCAGTTCTTC
many	-	TRBV11-2	TRBJ1-2	CASSLRGAFGYTF	TGTGCCAGCAGCTTAAGAGGGGCTTTTGGCTACACCTTC
few	-	TRBV4-3	TRBJ1-1	CASSQDRGYGTEAFF	TGCGCCAGCAGCCAAGATAGGGGCTACGGCACTGAAGCTTTCTTT
many	-	TRBV6-2/TRBV6-3	TRBJ2-7	CASSSTEDKQYF	TGTGCCAGCAGTTCTACCGAAGACAAGCAGTACTTC
few	-	TRBV15	TRBJ2-5	CATSRAGESEETQYF	TGTGCCACCAGCAGGGCCGGGGAGTCGGAGGAGACCCAGTACTTC
-	-	TRBV6-2/TRBV6-3	TRBJ1-6	CASSSNTNSPLHF	TGTGCCAGCAGTTCGAATACTAATTCACCCCTCCACTTT
-	-	TRBV23-1	TRBJ2-5	CASSHYGQTGDNQETQYF	TGCGCCAGCAGTCACTACGGACAGACGGGGGACAACCAAGAGACCCAGTACTTC
-	-	TRBV7-6	TRBJ1-1	CASSSPPGRVNTEAFF	TGTGCCAGCAGCTCCCCCCCCGGACGGGTGAACACTGAAGCTTTCTTT